The TCR beta chain described here comes from a study of T-cell memory formation after mild COVID-19. Overall study: Largely, TCR clusters stayed within a single donor.

TCRdb used MiXCR to reprocess the 5' RACE reads, holding one entry per CDR3 protein. The sample yields around 200,000 distinct CDR3 sequences, just over 9.5% seen once. General study results and limits: Prior to infection, memory already included some responding clones, suggesting cross-reactive memory joined. Specificity for SARS-CoV-2 was not confirmed among the second-wave clones peaking on day 37.

Concerning this clonotype: Its specificity is unknown.

The CDR3 is 16 residues long. Germline V gene sequence: CDR1 SEHNR, CDR2 FQNEAQ (reference sequence). The ends were cut back, 6 bases at V and 0 bases at J, with 12 bases in the middle. The sequenced material came from PBMCs or a T cell subset sorted from them (not recorded which). This clonotype was sampled from a man between 18 and 35 years old who had mild COVID-19 (a few samples of this study predate the infection). Cell type and time point are not known. The V and J genes are TRBV7-9 and TRBJ2-6; D is possibly TRBD2 (5 bases). The CDR3 bases are TGTGCCAGCAGACCACGGGGAAACTCTGGGGCCAACGTCCTGACTTTC. It translates to CASRPRGNSGANVLTF.